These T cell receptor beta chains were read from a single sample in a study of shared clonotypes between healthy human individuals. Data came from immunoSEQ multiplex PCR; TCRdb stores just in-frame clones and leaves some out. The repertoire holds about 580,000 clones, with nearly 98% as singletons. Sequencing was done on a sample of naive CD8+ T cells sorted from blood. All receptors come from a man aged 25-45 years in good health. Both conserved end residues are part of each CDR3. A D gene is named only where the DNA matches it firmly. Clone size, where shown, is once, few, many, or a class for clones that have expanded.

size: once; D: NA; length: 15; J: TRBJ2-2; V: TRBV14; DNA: TGTGCCAGCAGCCCCCGCGGTCGAAACACCGGGGAGCTGTTTTTT; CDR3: CASSPRGRNTGELFF
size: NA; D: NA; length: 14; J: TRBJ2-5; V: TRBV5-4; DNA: TGTGCCAGCAGCTTGAAAAGTGAAGGAGAGACCCAGTACTTC; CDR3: CASSLKSEGETQYF
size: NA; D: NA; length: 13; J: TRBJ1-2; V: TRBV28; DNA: TGTGCCAGCATCCCGGACACGAACTATGGCTACACCTTC; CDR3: CASIPDTNYGYTF
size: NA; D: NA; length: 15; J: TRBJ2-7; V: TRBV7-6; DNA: TGTGCCAGCAGCTTAGGACAGCCACAACTCTACGAGCAGTACTTC; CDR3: CASSLGQPQLYEQYF
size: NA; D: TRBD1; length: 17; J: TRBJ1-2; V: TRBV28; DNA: TGTGCCAGCAGTTTGGAGGGGGCCCGAGGGTCCTACTATGGCTACACCTTC; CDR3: CASSLEGARGSYYGYTF
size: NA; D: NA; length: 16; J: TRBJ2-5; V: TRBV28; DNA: TGTGCCAGCACCCACAGGCGGGTTAGGATCCAAGAGACCCAGTACTTC; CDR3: CASTHRRVRIQETQYF
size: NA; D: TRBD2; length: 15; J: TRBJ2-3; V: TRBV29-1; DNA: TGCAGCGCCGTCGCCCCGACTAGCGGCGGAGATACGCAGTATTTT; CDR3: CSAVAPTSGGDTQYF
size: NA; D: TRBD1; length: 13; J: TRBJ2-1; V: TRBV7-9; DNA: TGTGCCAGCAGACAGGGGGTGAACAATGAGCAGTTCTTC; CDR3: CASRQGVNNEQFF
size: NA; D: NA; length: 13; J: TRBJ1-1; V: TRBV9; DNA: TGTGCCAGCAGCGTTTACGGGAACACTGAAGCTTTCTTT; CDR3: CASSVYGNTEAFF
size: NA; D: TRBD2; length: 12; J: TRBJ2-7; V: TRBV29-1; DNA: TGCAGCGTCCGACTAGCGGACTACGAGCAGTACTTC; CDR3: CSVRLADYEQYF
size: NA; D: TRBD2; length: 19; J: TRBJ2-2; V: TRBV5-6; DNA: TGTGCCAGCAGCGGAGGACTAGCGGGAGGTGTTAGGGAGACCGGGGAGCTGTTTTTT; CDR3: CASSGGLAGGVRETGELFF
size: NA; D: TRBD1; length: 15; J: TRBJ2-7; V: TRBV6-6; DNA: TGTGCCAGCAGTACCGGGACAGGGGGCGCGGAGGAGCAGTACTTC; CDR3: CASSTGTGGAEEQYF
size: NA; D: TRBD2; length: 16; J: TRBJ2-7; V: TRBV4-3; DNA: TGCGCCAGCAGCCAAGGGACTAGCGGGAGAGTTGACGAGCAGTACTTC; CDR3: CASSQGTSGRVDEQYF
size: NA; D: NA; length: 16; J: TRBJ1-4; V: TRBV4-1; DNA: TGCGCCAGCAGCCAACGTATGGGGGTGACTAATGAAAAACTGTTTTTT; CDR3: CASSQRMGVTNEKLFF
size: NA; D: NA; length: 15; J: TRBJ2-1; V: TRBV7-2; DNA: TGTGCCAGCAGCTTATACGTTAGGTCTTCCACTGAGCAGTTCTTC; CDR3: CASSLYVRSSTEQFF
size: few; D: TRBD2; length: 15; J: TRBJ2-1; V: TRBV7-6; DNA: TGTGCCAGCAGCTTGGCGGGAGGGTTTAACGGTGAGCAGTTCTTC; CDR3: CASSLAGGFNGEQFF
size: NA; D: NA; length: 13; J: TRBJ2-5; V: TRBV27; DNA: TGTGCCAGCAGTCATCAGGGAGGAGAGACCCAGTACTTC; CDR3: CASSHQGGETQYF
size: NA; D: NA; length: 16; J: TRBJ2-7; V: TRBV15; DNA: TGTGCCACCAGCAGAGATGTGGCAGGGGATTCCTACGAGCAGTACTTC; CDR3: CATSRDVAGDSYEQYF
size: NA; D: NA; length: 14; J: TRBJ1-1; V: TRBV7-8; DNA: TGTGCCAGCAGCTCACTTGGGACCAGGGGTGAAGCTTTCTTT; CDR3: CASSSLGTRGEAFF
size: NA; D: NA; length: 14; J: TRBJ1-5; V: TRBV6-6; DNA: TGTGCCAGCAGTCGTACGTGGGGAGATCAGCCCCAGCATTTT; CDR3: CASSRTWGDQPQHF
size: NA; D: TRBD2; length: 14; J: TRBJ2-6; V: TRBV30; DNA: TGTGCCTGGAGGGGAGGGGCTGGGGCCAACGTCCTGACTTTC; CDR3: CAWRGGAGANVLTF
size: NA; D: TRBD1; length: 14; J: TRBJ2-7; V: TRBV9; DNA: TGTGCCAGCAGCGAAAGACAGGGAAACTACGAGCAGTACTTC; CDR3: CASSERQGNYEQYF
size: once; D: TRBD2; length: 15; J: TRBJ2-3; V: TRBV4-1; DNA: TGCGCCAGCAGCCAAGATCTTAGCGGGAAAGATACGCAGTATTTT; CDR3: CASSQDLSGKDTQYF
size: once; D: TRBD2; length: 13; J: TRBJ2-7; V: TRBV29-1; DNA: TGCAGCGTTTCCGGACTAGCGATCTACGAGCAGTACTTC; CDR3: CSVSGLAIYEQYF
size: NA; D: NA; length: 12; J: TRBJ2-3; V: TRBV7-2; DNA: TGTGCCAGCAGCTTAACGCGAGATACGCAGTATTTT; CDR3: CASSLTRDTQYF
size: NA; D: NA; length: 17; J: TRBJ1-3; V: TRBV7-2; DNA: TGTGCCAGCAGCCGCGACCTTACGGGAGGGTCAGGAAACACCATATATTTT; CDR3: CASSRDLTGGSGNTIYF
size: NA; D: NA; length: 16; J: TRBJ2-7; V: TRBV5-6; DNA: TGTGCCAGCAGCTTGGCGCAGGGTGTCTTTACCTACGAGCAGTACTTC; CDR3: CASSLAQGVFTYEQYF